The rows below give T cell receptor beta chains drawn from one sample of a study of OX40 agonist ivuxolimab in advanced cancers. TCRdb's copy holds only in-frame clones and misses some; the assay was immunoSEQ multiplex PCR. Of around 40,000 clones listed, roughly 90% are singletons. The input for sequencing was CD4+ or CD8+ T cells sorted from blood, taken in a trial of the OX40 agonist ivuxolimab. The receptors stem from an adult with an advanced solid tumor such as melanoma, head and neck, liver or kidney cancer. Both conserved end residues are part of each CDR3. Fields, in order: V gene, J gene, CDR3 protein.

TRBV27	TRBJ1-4	CASSLYTGTDEKLFF
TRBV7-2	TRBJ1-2	CASSGSGANYGYTF
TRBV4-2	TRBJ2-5	CASSRGLYQETQYF
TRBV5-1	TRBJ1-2	CASSLTGAGGGYTF
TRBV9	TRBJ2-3	CASSVRGDSRTDTQYF
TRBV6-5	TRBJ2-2	CASSPLGGELFF
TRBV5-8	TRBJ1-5	CASSLRGPGDQPQHF
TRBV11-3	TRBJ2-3	CASSFSGSLADTQYF
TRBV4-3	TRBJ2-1	CASSRAGSGNYYNEQFF
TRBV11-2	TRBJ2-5	CASSLERVGETQYF
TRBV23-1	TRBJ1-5	CASRGTLTQPQHF
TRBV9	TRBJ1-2	CASSVAANYGYTF
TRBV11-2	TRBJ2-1	CASSLDLGLAGYNEQFF
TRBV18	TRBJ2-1	CASSLGLSDGYNEQFF